This TCR beta chain was captured by sequencing in a study of tumor and adjacent non-tumor tissue in lung cancer. This sample's RNA came from whole unsorted tissue. The library came from three nested PCR rounds adapted from ARM-PCR protocols. TCRdb re-called the multiplex PCR reads through MiXCR, storing one row per CDR3 protein. Among approximately 150,000 distinct CDR3 sequences listed, 60% to 70% were seen once. V gave up 6 bases and J gave up 2 bases; unmatched junction bases: 15. The V gene's germline CDR1 is MNHEY and CDR2 SVGAGI. The CDR3 extends over 18 amino acids. This receptor was obtained from a man aged 60-69 years with small cell lung cancer. The gene calls are TRBV6-5 and TRBJ2-1; TRBD2 matches 8 bases. The sequenced material came from lung tumor tissue. Here the CDR3 DNA reads TGTGCCAGCAGCTTGCGGACTAGCTGGAGACCGACCTACAATGAGCAGTTCTTC. Its translation is CASSLRTSWRPTYNEQFF.